Listed here are 32 T cell receptor beta chains from one sample, sequenced in a study of human T cells and chemical hapten exposure. TCRdb reprocessed the RACE reads with MiXCR, giving one entry per CDR3 protein. Among 65,000 to 95,000 distinct CDR3 sequences listed, around 7% were seen once. Specified time point: patch test 2, 6 weeks after DPC sensitization. Noted treatment: therapeutic diphenylcyclopropenone sensitization with weekly scalp DPC. This specimen consisted of whole blood, obtained in connection with sensitization to the hapten diphenylcyclopropenone (DPC). The receptors were sampled from a woman between 25 and 40 years old with alopecia areata. Some clones in this sample may be carry-over from other donors' samples.

In this sample, this clonotype turned up a few times. V is TRBV2 and J is TRBJ1-1; 11 nucleotides align to TRBD1. Germline V lookup: CDR1 SNHLY, CDR2 FYNNEI. The CDR3 consists of 15 residues. V dropped 6 bases and J dropped 4; count of bases not matched to a gene: 7. The CDR3 region is CASRDRDRGSTEAFF. As DNA, the CDR3 is TGTGCCAGCAGAGATAGGGACAGGGGGTCCACTGAAGCTTTCTTT.

The gene calls are TRBV6-6 and TRBJ1-1; the D is unclear. The CDR3 length is 13 residues. The germline gives CDR1 MNHNY, CDR2 SVGAGI (reference sequence). Trimming removed 6 bases from V and 1 base from J, with 9 bases in between. The CDR3 is CASSRVTNTEAFF. The CDR3 DNA is TGTGCCAGCAGCCGAGTCACGAACACTGAAGCTTTCTTT.

There are many counts of this clonotype. The gene calls are TRBV24-1 and TRBJ2-1, with D unclear. Germline V gene sequence: CDR1 KGHDR, CDR2 SFDVKD. CDR3 length: 12 residues. Deletions cut 6 bases from V and 9 bases from J, with 11 bases between. The DNA for the CDR3 is TGTGCCACCAGTTCAGGTGGCTCTGAGCAGTTCTTC. Its translation: CATSSGGSEQFF.

The CDR3 bases are TGTGCCAGCTGTTCTATAGGAGGGGGCTCGAGCTATGGCTACACCTTC. Protein sequence: CASCSIGGGSSYGYTF. V is TRBV27 and J is TRBJ1-2; 7 nucleotides match TRBD1. Per the germline V gene, CDR1 is MNHEY and CDR2 is SMNVEV (reference sequence). Germline trimming cut 8 bases from V and 4 bases from J; bases unmatched to any gene: 16. The CDR3 loop spans 16 amino acids.

Ten or more counts support this clonotype. This sequence joins TRBV27 and TRBJ1-1; 9 bases line up with TRBD1. The CDR3 sequence is 14 residues long. Germline lookup yields CDR1 MNHEY and CDR2 SMNVEV (reference sequence). The junction had 2 bases not matched to a gene; V was cut back by 3 bases and J by 3 bases. The DNA of the CDR3 is TGTGCCAGCAGTTTGTGGACAGGGGACACTGAAGCTTTCTTT. Protein: CASSLWTGDTEAFF.

The chain joins TRBV2 to TRBJ1-5; 8 bases match TRBD1. The CDR3 covers 17 residues. Trimming took 6 bases from V and 9 from J; bases not matched to a gene: 19. Germline CDR1 reads SNHLY; CDR2 reads FYNNEI. In DNA form, the CDR3 reads TGTGCCAGCAGGGATACCAACCAAGGGACAGGCATTCGGCCCCAGCATTTT. Encoded protein: CASRDTNQGTGIRPQHF.

This clonotype was seen many times. This chain uses TRBV2 with TRBJ2-1; the match to TRBD2 covers 10 bases. The length of the CDR3 is 16 residues. V lost 5 bases, J lost 2 bases, and 6 bases stayed unmatched. The germline V gene encodes CDR1 SNHLY and CDR2 FYNNEI. CDR3 in amino acids: CASSSNLAGAYNEQFF. Here the CDR3 DNA reads TGTGCCAGCAGTTCGAACCTAGCGGGGGCCTACAATGAGCAGTTCTTC.

This clonotype was seen a few times. One end of the junction fails to match germline, which may point to a read error. The gene calls are TRBV19 and TRBJ2-2; no firm D call. Germline assignment: CDR1 LNHDA and CDR2 SQIVND (reference sequence). The CDR3 is made up of 11 amino acids. CDR3 loop: CASSWPGELFF. CDR3 in DNA: TGTGCCAGTAGTTGGCCCGGAGAGCTGTTTTTT.

This clonotype was detected many times. The chain carries TRBV28 and TRBJ1-1; 10 bases agree with TRBD1. The CDR3 extends over 16 amino acids. Unmatched junction bases numbered 11, after V lost 4 bases and J lost 6 bases. The germline CDR1 and CDR2 sequences are MDHEN and SYDVKM. CDR3 coding DNA: TGTGCCAGCAGTTCCTCTAGGGACAGGGGAATAGCTGAAGCTTTCTTT. It translates to CASSSSRDRGIAEAFF.

This CDR3 reads CSARDFANRPGQPQHF. CDR3 DNA: TGCAGTGCTAGAGACTTCGCCAACAGGCCGGGTCAGCCCCAGCATTTT. This rearrangement joins TRBV20-1 to TRBJ1-5; weak D call: TRBD1 (5 bases). Trimming left V 0 bases short and J 6 bases short, with 18 bases between. Germline loops: CDR1 DFQATT, CDR2 SNEGSKA (reference sequence). This CDR3 contains 16 residues.

Ten or more counts support this clonotype. The chain links TRBV20-1 to TRBJ2-5, with D maybe TRBD2 (5 bases). This CDR3 is built from 12 residues. Per the germline V gene, CDR1 is DFQATT and CDR2 is SNEGSKA (reference sequence). Trimming removed 7 bases from V and 2 bases from J, with 11 bases in between. CDR3 bases: TGCAGTGTAGGACTGCTACAAGAGACCCAGTACTTC. As protein: CSVGLLQETQYF.

This clonotype has more than one count but fewer than ten. The gene calls are TRBV6-6 and TRBJ1-2, with a weak D call TRBD1 (5 bases). CDR1 is MNHNY and CDR2 is SVGAGI in the germline V gene (reference sequence). V was cut by 2 bases and J by 3 bases, with 19 bases left in between. The CDR3 is 17 residues long. The CDR3 nucleotides read TGTGCCAGCAGTTACGTTTCATCATCTGGGGGATACTATGGCTACACCTTC. It encodes CASSYVSSSGGYYGYTF.

The V call is TRBV2, the J call TRBJ2-3; 13 positions match TRBD2. The junction had 8 bases not matched to a gene; V was cut back by 6 bases and J by 5 bases. The CDR3 spans 16 residues. Germline CDR1 SNHLY, CDR2 FYNNEI. CDR3 nucleotides: TGTGCCAGCAGGGAGACTAGCGGGGGGCCTGGAGATACGCAGTATTTT. This sequence encodes CASRETSGGPGDTQYF.

This clonotype is judged medium-sized. V usage is TRBV20-1 and J usage is TRBJ2-7, with D possibly TRBD1 on 5 matching bases. With 6 bases removed from V and 3 bases from J, the gap between germline ends came to 15 bases. The germline V gene encodes CDR1 DFQATT and CDR2 SNEGSKA (reference sequence). The CDR3 totals 13 residues. The CDR3 region is CSARPTDVYEQYF. In nucleotides, the CDR3 is TGCAGTGCCCGTCCGACAGACGTCTACGAGCAGTACTTC.

In this sample, this clonotype turned up many times. The chain joins TRBV7-3 to TRBJ2-3, with TRBD1 identical over 7 bases. The CDR3 is made up of 14 amino acids. CDR1 is SGHTA, CDR2 FQGTGA, per germline. V lost 8 bases and J lost 2; bases outside the gene matches: 7. For the CDR3, the DNA is TGTGCCAGCTCTGACAGGGCCCACACAGATACGCAGTATTTT. Its protein product is CASSDRAHTDTQYF.

This clonotype occurred once. The chain has TRBV19 and TRBJ2-6; D may be TRBD2 (7 bases). The germline V gene has CDR1 LNHDA and CDR2 SQIVND (reference sequence). Trimming left V 7 bases short and J 2 bases short, with 18 bases between. The CDR3 totals 17 residues. CDR3 sequence (DNA): TGTGCCAGTATCGCCCGAGGGGGGGTTGCTGGGGCCAACGTCCTGACTTTC. Encoded protein: CASIARGGVAGANVLTF.

The chain combines TRBV6-1 with TRBJ1-4; TRBD1 is a possible D gene (6 bases). V was trimmed by 2 bases and J by 3 bases, leaving 13 bases between them. The CDR3 runs to 16 residues. CDR1 and CDR2 from the germline V gene are MNHNS and SASEGT. The CDR3 protein is CASSEPRQAANEKLFF. The CDR3 DNA follows: TGTGCCAGCAGTGAACCAAGACAGGCTGCTAATGAAAAACTGTTTTTT.

This clonotype was recorded many times. The chain employs TRBV18 and TRBJ1-2, with D uncertain. Looked up from germline, CDR1 is KGHSH and CDR2 is LQKENI. CDR3 length: 13 amino acids. V was cut by 0 bases and J by 10 bases, with 12 bases left in between. Here the CDR3 DNA reads TGTGCCAGCTCACCACCGTCAGATCGAGCCTACACCTTC. Translated, it gives CASSPPSDRAYTF.

This clonotype showed up many times. V gene TRBV20-1 combines with J gene TRBJ2-3; D is uncertain. Germline V gene data show CDR1 as DFQATT and CDR2 as SNEGSKA (reference sequence). Trimming stripped 4 bases from V and 2 bases from J, with 10 bases between. This CDR3 is 13 amino acids long. CDR3 DNA: TGCAGTGCTAAACCCTCAATCACAGATACGCAGTATTTT. Its protein product is CSAKPSITDTQYF.

The table lists this clonotype with many counts. The chain couples TRBV2 to TRBJ2-1; TRBD1 agrees at 11 bases. The V and J ends lost 10 bases and 7 bases, in that order; junction bases with no gene match: 9. Germline loops: CDR1 SNHLY, CDR2 FYNNEI. This CDR3 spans 14 amino acids. The CDR3 nucleotides are TGTGCCACAAAAGGACAGGGGGCGAAAAATGAGCAGTTCTTC. Encoded protein: CATKGQGAKNEQFF.

This clonotype was detected many times. This chain connects TRBV6-2 or TRBV6-3 to TRBJ1-1; the D is unclear. Deletions cut 7 bases from V and 4 bases from J, with 13 bases between. The CDR3 contains 13 residues. The germline V gene has CDR1 MNHEY and CDR2 SVGEGT. This chain's CDR3 is CASNRGGATEAFF. CDR3 nucleotide sequence: TGTGCCAGCAATCGGGGTGGAGCCACTGAAGCTTTCTTT.

In this sample, this clonotype turned up many times. Here the CDR3 reads CSVEDPTGRDEAFF. DNA for the CDR3: TGCAGCGTTGAAGATCCCACAGGGAGGGATGAAGCTTTCTTT. The chain employs TRBV29-1 and TRBJ1-1; a possible D gene is TRBD1 (6 bases). V was cut by 0 bases and J by 7 bases, with 15 bases left in between. The CDR3 is made up of 14 amino acids. In germline, CDR1 is SQVTM, CDR2 ANQGSEA.

Ten or more counts support this clonotype. The rearrangement joins TRBV5-1 to TRBJ2-3; 10 positions agree with TRBD1. In germline, CDR1 is SGHRS, CDR2 YFSETQ. The CDR3 loop spans 16 amino acids. J was trimmed by 2 bases and V by 4 bases; bases with no gene match: 7. CDR3 in amino acids: CASSDQGQGPTDTQYF. Written as DNA, the CDR3 is TGCGCCAGCAGCGACCAGGGACAGGGGCCCACAGATACGCAGTATTTT.

This clonotype was observed at least ten times. The V and J genes are TRBV27 and TRBJ1-4; D unresolved. The germline gives CDR1 MNHEY, CDR2 SMNVEV (reference sequence). The V end lost 3 bases, the J end lost 0 bases, and 23 bases lay between the germline ends. CDR3 size: 20 residues. Written as DNA, the CDR3 is TGTGCCAGCAGTTTTACCTCCCCCACCCCTGCACAAACAACTAATGAAAAACTGTTTTTT. Translation: CASSFTSPTPAQTTNEKLFF.

This clonotype showed up many times. The chain employs TRBV3-1 and TRBJ1-1; 7 positions match TRBD1. Germline lookup yields CDR1 LGHDT and CDR2 YNNKEL (reference sequence). The J segment lost 4 bases and the V segment lost 4 bases, leaving 12 bases of the junction unmatched. The CDR3 length is 16 residues. The DNA for the CDR3 is TGTGCCAGCAGCCCGCGGACAGGACATGCCAGCACTGAAGCTTTCTTT. The encoded protein is CASSPRTGHASTEAFF.

This clonotype has more than one count but fewer than ten. This rearrangement joins TRBV5-1 to TRBJ1-2; the D gene is possibly TRBD1 (6 bases). Germline V lookup: CDR1 SGHRS, CDR2 YFSETQ. The CDR3 is 16 residues long. Trimming removed 0 bases from V and 4 bases from J, with 16 bases in between. DNA for the CDR3: TGCGCCAGCAGCTTGGATCCCTCCGGACAGACCTATGGCTACACCTTC. Translating it yields CASSLDPSGQTYGYTF.

This clonotype was counted between two and nine times. The genes are TRBV6-5 and TRBJ1-1; TRBD1 might be the D (5 bases). The germline V and J ends were trimmed by 5 bases and 5 bases, with 18 bases remaining between them. Germline loops: CDR1 MNHEY, CDR2 SVGAGI. The CDR3 covers 15 residues. The CDR3 nucleotides are TGTGCCAGCAGTGAGATTGGAGGGACGAGTACTGAAGCTTTCTTT. This translates into CASSEIGGTSTEAFF.

This clonotype has only a few counts. The genes are TRBV2 and TRBJ1-5; 10 bases are a match to TRBD1. CDR1 and CDR2 (germline): SNHLY, FYNNEI. CDR3 length: 15 amino acids. V lost 3 bases and J lost 4; bases outside the gene matches: 3. CDR3 in DNA: TGTGCCAGCAGTGATGACAGGGGGCTGAATCAGCCCCAGCATTTT. This sequence encodes CASSDDRGLNQPQHF.

This rearrangement joins TRBV4-1 to TRBJ1-2, with D possibly TRBD1 on 6 matching bases. V was clipped by 8 bases and J by 6 bases, with 22 bases between them. Looked up from germline, CDR1 is MGHRA and CDR2 is YSYEKL. CDR3 length: 15 residues. CDR3 sequence (DNA): TGCGCCAGCGGATCAACACAACAGGGTTATAATGGCTACACCTTC. This sequence encodes CASGSTQQGYNGYTF.

This clonotype showed up many times. The rearrangement links TRBV5-1 to TRBJ2-4; D unresolved. With 8 bases removed from V and 1 base from J, the gap between germline ends came to 10 bases. The CDR3 totals 13 residues. Germline V gene lookup returns CDR1 SGHRS and CDR2 YFSETQ. The CDR3 is CARSDIAKNIQYF. The CDR3 DNA reads TGCGCCAGGTCAGATATTGCCAAAAACATTCAGTACTTC.

This clonotype has a handful of counts. The V and J genes are TRBV29-1 and TRBJ1-2, with D tentatively TRBD1 (6 bases). Trimming removed 0 bases from V and 8 bases from J, with 10 bases in between. Per the germline V gene, CDR1 is SQVTM and CDR2 is ANQGSEA. The CDR3 extends over 12 amino acids. CDR3 sequence reads: CSVEEQGRGYTF. CDR3 sequence (DNA): TGCAGCGTTGAAGAACAGGGCCGGGGCTACACCTTC. Looking up the rest from reference TRBV29-1 and TRBJ1-2 gives the full variable domain: SAVISQKPSRDICQRGTSLTIQCQVDSQVTMMFWYRQQPGQSLTLIATANQGSEATYESGFVIDKFPISRPNLTFSTLTVSNMSPEDSSIYLCSVEEQGRGYTFGSGTRLTVV.

On this clonotype: This may arise from a read error, as a much more abundant clone is one base away. The gene calls are TRBV18 and TRBJ1-4; no firm D call. Germline V lookup: CDR1 KGHSH, CDR2 LQKENI. The CDR3 runs 14 residues. The DNA for the CDR3 is TGTGCCAGATCACCACCGGGTGCTAATGAAAAACTGTTTTTT. This codes for CARSPPGANEKLFF.